The clone carrying this T cell receptor (beta chain) occurred many times. These data come from a study of T cells of healthy individuals. The V segment lost 0 bases and the J segment 0 bases; nucleotides outside the gene matches: 6. This CDR3 has 16 amino acids. Germline V lookup: CDR1 SGDLS, CDR2 YYNGEE. From the 5' RACE reads, TCRdb called clonotypes with MiXCR, one entry per CDR3 protein. The repertoire has around 90,000 distinct CDR3 sequences, about 5.5% of them found once; the top ten carry around 7.6%. The source of this sequence is a female donor in good health. The gene calls are TRBV9 and TRBJ2-7, with 7 bases lining up with TRBD1. CDR3 sequence (DNA): TGTGCCAGCAGCGTAGCCGGGACAGCGAGCTCCTACGAGCAGTACTTC. Its translation: CASSVAGTASSYEQYF.